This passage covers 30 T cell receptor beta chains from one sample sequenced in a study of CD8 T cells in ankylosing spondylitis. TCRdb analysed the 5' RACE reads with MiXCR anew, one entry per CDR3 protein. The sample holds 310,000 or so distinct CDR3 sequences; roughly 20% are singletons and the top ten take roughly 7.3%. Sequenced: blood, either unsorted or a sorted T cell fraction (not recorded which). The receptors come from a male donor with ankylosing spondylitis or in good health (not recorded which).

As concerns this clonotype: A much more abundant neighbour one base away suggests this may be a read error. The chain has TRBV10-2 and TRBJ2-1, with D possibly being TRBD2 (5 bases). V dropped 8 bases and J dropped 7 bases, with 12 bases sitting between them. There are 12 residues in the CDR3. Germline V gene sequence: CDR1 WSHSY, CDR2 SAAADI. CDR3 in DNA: TGCGCCAGCTGCACGGGAATGAATGAGCAGTTCTTC. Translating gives CASCTGMNEQFF.

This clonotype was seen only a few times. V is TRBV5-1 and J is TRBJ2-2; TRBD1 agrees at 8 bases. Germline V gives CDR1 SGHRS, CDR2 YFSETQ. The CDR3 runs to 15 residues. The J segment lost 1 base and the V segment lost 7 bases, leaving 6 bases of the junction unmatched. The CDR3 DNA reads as TGCGCCAGCGCCTCCGGACAGGGGAACACCGGGGAGCTGTTTTTT. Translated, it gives CASASGQGNTGELFF. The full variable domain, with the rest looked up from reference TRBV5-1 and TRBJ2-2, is KAGVTQTPRYLIKTRGQQVTLSCSPISGHRSVSWYQQTPGQGLQFLFEYFSETQRNKGNFPGRFSGRQFSNSRSEMNVSTLELGDSALYLCASASGQGNTGELFFGEGSRLTVL.

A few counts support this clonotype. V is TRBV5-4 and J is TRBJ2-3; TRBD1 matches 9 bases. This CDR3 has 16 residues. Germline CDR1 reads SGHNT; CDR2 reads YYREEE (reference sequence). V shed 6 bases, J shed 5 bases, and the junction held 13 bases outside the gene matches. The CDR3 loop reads CASTQPGTGNRDTQYF. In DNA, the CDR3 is TGTGCCAGCACCCAACCCGGGACAGGGAATAGAGATACGCAGTATTTT.

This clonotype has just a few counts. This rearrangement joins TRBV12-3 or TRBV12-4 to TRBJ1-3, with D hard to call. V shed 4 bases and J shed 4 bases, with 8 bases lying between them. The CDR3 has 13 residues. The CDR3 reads CASSSYSGNTIYF. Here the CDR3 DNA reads TGTGCCAGCAGTTCGTATAGCGGAAACACCATATATTTT.

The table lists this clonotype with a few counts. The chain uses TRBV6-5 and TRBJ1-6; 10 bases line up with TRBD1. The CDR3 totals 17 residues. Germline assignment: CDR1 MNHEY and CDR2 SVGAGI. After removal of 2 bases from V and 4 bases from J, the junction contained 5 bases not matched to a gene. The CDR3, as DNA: TGTGCCAGCAGTTACGGCGGACAGGGGGGTTATAATTCACCCCTCCACTTT. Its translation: CASSYGGQGGYNSPLHF.

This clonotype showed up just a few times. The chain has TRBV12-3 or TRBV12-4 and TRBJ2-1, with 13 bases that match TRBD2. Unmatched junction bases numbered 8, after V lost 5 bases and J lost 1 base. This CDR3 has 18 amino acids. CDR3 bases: TGTGCCAGCAGTCCTTACCTGACTAGCGGGGGGTCCTACAATGAGCAGTTCTTC. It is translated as CASSPYLTSGGSYNEQFF.

CDR3 sequence: CASSFGGAQYF. In DNA form, the CDR3 reads TGTGCCAGCAGTTTCGGGGGAGCCCAGTACTTC. The J gene is TRBJ2-5, the V gene TRBV12-3 or TRBV12-4; D might be TRBD2 (6 bases). Between the trimmed V and J ends, which lost 3 bases and 9 bases, there was a span of 8 bases. This CDR3 has 11 amino acids.

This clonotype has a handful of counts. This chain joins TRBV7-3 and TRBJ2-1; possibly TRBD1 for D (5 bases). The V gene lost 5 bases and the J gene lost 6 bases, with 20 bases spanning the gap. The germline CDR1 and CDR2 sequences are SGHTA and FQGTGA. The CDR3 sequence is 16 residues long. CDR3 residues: CASSPTSGHYPNEQFF. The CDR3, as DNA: TGTGCCAGCAGCCCAACCTCCGGACACTATCCCAATGAGCAGTTCTTC. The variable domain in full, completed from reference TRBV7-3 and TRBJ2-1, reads GAGVSQTPSNKVTEKGKYVELRCDPISGHTALYWYRQSLGQGPEFLIYFQGTGAADDSGLPNDRFFAVRPEGSVSTLKIQRTERGDSAVYLCASSPTSGHYPNEQFFGPGTRLTVL.

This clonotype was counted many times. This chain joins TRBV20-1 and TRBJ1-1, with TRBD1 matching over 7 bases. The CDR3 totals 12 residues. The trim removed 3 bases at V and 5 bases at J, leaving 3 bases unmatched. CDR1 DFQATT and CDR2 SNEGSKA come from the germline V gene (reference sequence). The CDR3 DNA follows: TGCAGTGCTAGCCAGACAGGGACTGAAGCTTTCTTT. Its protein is CSASQTGTEAFF.

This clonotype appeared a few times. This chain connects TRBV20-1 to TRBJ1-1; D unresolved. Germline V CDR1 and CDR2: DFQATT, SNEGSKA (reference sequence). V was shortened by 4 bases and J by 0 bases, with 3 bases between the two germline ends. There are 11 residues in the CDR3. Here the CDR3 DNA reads TGCAGTGCTATACTGAACACTGAAGCTTTCTTT. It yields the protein CSAILNTEAFF.

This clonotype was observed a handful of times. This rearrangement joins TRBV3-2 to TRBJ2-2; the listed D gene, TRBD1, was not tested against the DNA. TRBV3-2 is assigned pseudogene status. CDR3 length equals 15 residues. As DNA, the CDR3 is TGTGCCAGCAGCCATCGGCAGGGGGCCCCCGGGGAGCTGTTTTTT. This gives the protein CASSHRQGAPGELFF.

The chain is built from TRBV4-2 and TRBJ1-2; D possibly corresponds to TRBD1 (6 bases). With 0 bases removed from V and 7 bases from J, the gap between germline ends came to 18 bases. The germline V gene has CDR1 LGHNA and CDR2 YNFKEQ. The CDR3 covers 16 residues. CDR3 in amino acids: CASSQDNGGGRSGYTF. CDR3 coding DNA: TGTGCCAGCAGCCAAGATAATGGAGGGGGAAGGAGTGGCTACACCTTC.

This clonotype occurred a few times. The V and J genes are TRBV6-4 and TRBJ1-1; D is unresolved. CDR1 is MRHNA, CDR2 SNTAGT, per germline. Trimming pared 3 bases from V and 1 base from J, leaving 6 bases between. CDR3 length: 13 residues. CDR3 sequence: CASSEHPNTEAFF. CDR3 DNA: TGTGCCAGCAGTGAACACCCGAACACTGAAGCTTTCTTT.

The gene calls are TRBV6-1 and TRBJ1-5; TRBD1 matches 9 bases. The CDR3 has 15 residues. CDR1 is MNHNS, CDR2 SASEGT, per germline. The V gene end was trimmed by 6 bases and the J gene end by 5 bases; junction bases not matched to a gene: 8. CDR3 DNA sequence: TGTGCCAGCAGAACTCCGGGACAGGGATATCAGCCCCAGCATTTT. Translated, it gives CASRTPGQGYQPQHF.

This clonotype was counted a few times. The CDR3 reads CAISDDRGSYEQYV. The DNA for the CDR3 is TGTGCCATCAGTGACGACAGGGGTTCCTACGAGCAGTACGTC. V gene TRBV10-3 combines with J gene TRBJ2-7, with 8 bases lining up with TRBD1. Germline V gene lookup returns CDR1 ENHRY and CDR2 SYGVKD. The CDR3 covers 14 residues. The V and J ends lost 3 bases and 1 base, in that order; junction bases with no gene match: 2.

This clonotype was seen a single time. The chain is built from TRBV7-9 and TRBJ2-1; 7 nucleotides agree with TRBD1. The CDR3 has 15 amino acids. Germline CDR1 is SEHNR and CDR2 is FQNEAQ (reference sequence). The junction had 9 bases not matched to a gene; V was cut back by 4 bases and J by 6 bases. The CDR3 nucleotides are TGTGCCAGCAGCTCAGAGGGGGCGATTCCCAATGAGCAGTTCTTC. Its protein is CASSSEGAIPNEQFF. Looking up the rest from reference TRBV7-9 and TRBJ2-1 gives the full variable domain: DTGVSQNPRHKITKRGQNVTFRCDPISEHNRLYWYRQTLGQGPEFLTYFQNEAQLEKSRLLSDRFSAERPKGSFSTLEIQRTEQGDSAMYLCASSSEGAIPNEQFFGPGTRLTVL.

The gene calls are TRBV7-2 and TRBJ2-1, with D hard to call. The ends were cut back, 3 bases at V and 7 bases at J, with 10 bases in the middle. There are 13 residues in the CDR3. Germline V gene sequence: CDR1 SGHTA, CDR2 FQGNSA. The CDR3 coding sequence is TGTGCCAGCAGCTTCCGAACGGGTAATGAGCAGTTCTTC. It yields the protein CASSFRTGNEQFF.

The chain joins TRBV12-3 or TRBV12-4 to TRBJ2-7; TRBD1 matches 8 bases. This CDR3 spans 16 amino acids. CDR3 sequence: CANSLRAGTGDYEQYV. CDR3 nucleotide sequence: TGTGCCAACAGTTTAAGGGCCGGGACAGGAGACTACGAGCAGTACGTC.

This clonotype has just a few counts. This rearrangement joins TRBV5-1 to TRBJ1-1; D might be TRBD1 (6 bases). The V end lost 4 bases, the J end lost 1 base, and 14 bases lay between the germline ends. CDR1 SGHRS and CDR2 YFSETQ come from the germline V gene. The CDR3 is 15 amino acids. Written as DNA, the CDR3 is TGCGCCAGCAGCAGAACAGGGTCCGAGAACACTGAAGCTTTCTTT. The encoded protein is CASSRTGSENTEAFF. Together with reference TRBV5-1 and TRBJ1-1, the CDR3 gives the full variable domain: KAGVTQTPRYLIKTRGQQVTLSCSPISGHRSVSWYQQTPGQGLQFLFEYFSETQRNKGNFPGRFSGRQFSNSRSEMNVSTLELGDSALYLCASSRTGSENTEAFFGQGTRLTVV.

CDR3 region: CSARDGAVSTDTQYF. Here the CDR3 DNA reads TGCAGTGCTAGAGATGGGGCGGTATCCACAGATACGCAGTATTTT. The J gene is TRBJ2-3, the V gene TRBV20-1, with a tentative D call TRBD1 (5 bases). V dropped 0 bases and J dropped 2 bases, with 12 bases sitting between them. The CDR3 sequence is 15 residues long. The germline CDR1 and CDR2 sequences are DFQATT and SNEGSKA (reference sequence).

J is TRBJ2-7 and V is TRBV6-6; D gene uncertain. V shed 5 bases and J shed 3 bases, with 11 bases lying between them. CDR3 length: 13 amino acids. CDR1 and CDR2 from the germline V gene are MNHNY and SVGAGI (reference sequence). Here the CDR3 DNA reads TGTGCCAGCAGTAAGACTGTCCTCTACGAGCAGTACGTC. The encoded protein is CASSKTVLYEQYV.

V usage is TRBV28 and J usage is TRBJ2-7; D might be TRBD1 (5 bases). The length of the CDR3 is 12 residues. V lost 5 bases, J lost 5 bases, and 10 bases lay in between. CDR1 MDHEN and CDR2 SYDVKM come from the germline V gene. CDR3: CASSGRVDEQYV. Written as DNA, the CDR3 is TGTGCCAGCAGTGGCAGGGTGGACGAGCAGTACGTC.

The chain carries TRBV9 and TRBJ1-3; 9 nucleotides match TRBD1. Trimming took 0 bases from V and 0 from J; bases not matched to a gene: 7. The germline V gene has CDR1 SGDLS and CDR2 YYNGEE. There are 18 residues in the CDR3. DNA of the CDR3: TGTGCCAGCAGCGTAGGAACCGGGACAGGGACCTCTGGAAACACCATATATTTT. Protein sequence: CASSVGTGTGTSGNTIYF.

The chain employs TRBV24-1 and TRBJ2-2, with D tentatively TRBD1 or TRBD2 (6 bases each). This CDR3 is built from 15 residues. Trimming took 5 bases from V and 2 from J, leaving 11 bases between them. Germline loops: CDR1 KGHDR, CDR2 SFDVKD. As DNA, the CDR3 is TGTGCCACCAGTGGAGGGGGAGGAAACACCGGGGAGCTGTTTTTT. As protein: CATSGGGGNTGELFF.

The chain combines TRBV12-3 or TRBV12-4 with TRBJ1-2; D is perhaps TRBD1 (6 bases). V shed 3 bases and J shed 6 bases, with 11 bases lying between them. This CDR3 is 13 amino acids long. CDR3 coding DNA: TGTGCCAGCAGTTTGCAGGGGTGGGATGGCTACACCTTC. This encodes CASSLQGWDGYTF.

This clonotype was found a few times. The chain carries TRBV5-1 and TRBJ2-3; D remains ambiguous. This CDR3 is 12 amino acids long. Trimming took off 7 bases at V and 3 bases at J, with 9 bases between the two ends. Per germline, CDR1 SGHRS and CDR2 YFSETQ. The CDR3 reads CASAEKTDTQYF. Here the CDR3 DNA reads TGCGCCAGCGCCGAGAAAACAGATACGCAGTATTTT.

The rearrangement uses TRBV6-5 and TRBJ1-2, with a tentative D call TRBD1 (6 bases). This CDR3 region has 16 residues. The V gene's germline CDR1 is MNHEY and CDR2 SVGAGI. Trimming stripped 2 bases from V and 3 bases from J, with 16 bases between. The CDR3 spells CASSYRAGGEHYGYTF. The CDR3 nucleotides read TGTGCCAGCAGTTACCGAGCCGGGGGCGAGCACTATGGCTACACCTTC.

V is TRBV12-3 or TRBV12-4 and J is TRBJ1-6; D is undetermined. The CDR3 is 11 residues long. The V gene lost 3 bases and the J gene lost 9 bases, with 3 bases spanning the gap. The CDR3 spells CASSFSSPLHF. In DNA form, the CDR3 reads TGTGCCAGCAGTTTTAGTTCACCCCTCCACTTT.

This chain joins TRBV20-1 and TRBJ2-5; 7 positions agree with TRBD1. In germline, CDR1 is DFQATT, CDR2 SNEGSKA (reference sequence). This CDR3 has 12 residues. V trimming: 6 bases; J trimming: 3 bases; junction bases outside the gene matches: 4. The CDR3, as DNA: TGCAGTGCCAGGACAGGAGAAGAGACCCAGTACTTC. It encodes CSARTGEETQYF.

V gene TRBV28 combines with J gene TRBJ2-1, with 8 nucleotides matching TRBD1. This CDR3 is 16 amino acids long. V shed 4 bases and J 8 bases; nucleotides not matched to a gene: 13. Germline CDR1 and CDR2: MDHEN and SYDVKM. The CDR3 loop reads CASSSGTGGIGDEQFF. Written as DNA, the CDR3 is TGTGCCAGCAGTTCGGGGACAGGTGGGATCGGTGATGAGCAGTTCTTC.